This T cell receptor (beta chain) was observed in a study of cytomegalovirus exposure and HLA in healthy donors. PCR amplification relied on 60 Vbeta primers (plus 13 Jbeta primers). Measured with immunoSEQ multiplex PCR; TCRdb has only the in-frame clones, and not every one. The data contain about 150,000 clones, 70% to 85% of them singletons. This clone came up once. The TCR was taken from a man aged 25 to 40 in good health and CMV-seronegative. The sequencing sample was made of PBMCs.

The CDR3 nucleotides read TGTGCCAGTAGTATAAGAGGGACAGGGGGCGTCGCGGCACCAAATCAGCCCCAGCATTTT. Its translation: CASSIRGTGGVAAPNQPQHF. This rearrangement joins TRBV19 to TRBJ1-5; 12 bases align to TRBD1. CDR1 is LNHDA and CDR2 is SQIVND in the germline V gene (reference sequence). The CDR3 length is 20 residues. Trimming at V came to 2 bases and at J to 4 bases, leaving 15 bases not matched to a gene.